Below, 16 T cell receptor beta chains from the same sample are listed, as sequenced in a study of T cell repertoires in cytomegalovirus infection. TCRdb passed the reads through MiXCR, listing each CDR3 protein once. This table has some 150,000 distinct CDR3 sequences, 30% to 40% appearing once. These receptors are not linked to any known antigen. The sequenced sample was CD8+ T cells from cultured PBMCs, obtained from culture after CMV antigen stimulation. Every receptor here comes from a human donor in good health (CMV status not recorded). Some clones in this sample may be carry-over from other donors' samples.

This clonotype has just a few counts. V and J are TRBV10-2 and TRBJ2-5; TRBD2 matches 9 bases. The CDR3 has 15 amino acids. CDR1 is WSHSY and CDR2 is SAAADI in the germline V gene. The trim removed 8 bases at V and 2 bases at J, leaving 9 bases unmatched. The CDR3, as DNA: TGCGCCAGCTTCCCGACTAGCGGTTATCAAGAGACCCAGTACTTC. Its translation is CASFPTSGYQETQYF.

The CDR3 DNA follows: TGTGCCAGCAGCACAGGGAATCAGCCCCAGCATTTT. Protein product: CASSTGNQPQHF. This chain links TRBV19 with TRBJ1-5; D perhaps matches TRBD1 (6 bases). The germline gives CDR1 LNHDA, CDR2 SQIVND (reference sequence). This CDR3 has 12 residues. V lost 9 bases, J lost 4 bases, and 10 bases lay in between.

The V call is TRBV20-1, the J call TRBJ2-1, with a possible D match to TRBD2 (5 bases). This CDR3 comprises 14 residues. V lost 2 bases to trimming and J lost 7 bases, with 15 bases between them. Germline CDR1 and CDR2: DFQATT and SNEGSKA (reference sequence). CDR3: CSARPSTGFNEQFF. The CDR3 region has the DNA TGCAGTGCTAGACCCAGCACGGGGTTTAATGAGCAGTTCTTC.

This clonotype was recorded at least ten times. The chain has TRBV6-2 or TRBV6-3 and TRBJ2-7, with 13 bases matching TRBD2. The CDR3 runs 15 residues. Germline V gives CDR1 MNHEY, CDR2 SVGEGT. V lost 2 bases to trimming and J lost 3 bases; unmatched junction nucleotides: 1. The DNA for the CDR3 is TGTGCCAGCAGTTACGGGACTAGCGGGGTCTACGAGCAGTACTTC. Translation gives CASSYGTSGVYEQYF.

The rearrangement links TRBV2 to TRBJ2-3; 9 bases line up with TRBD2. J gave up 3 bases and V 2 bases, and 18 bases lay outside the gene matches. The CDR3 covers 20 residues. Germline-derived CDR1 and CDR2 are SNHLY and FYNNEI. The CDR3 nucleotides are TGTGCCAGCAGTGAATATGTAGCGGGGGTAGCCTTACTCCAAACAGATACGCAGTATTTT. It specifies CASSEYVAGVALLQTDTQYF.

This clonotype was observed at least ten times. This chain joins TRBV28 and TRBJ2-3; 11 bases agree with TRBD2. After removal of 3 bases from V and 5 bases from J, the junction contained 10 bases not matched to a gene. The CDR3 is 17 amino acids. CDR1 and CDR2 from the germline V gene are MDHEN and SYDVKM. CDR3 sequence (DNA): TGTGCCAGCAGTTTGGAAGTAGCGGGGGGGCAAGGAGATACGCAGTATTTT. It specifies CASSLEVAGGQGDTQYF.

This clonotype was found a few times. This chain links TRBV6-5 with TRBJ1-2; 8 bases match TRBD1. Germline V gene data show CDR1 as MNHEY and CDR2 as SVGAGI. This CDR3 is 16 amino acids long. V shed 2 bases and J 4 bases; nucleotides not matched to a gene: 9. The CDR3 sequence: CASSYDQGARGYGYTF. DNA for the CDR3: TGTGCCAGCAGTTACGATCAGGGGGCGCGCGGCTATGGCTACACCTTC.

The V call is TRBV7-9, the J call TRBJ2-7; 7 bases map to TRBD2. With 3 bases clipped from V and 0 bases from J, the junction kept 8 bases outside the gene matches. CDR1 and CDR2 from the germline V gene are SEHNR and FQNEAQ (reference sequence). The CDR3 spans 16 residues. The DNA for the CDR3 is TGTGCCAGCAGCTTTCGGAGCGGGGAGAGCTCCTACGAGCAGTACTTC. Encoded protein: CASSFRSGESSYEQYF.

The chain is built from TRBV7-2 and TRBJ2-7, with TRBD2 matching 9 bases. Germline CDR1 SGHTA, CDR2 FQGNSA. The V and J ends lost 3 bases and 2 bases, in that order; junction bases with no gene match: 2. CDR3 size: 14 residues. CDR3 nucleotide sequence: TGTGCCAGCAGCTTCGCGGGGGGGGCCTACGAGCAGTACTTC. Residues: CASSFAGGAYEQYF.

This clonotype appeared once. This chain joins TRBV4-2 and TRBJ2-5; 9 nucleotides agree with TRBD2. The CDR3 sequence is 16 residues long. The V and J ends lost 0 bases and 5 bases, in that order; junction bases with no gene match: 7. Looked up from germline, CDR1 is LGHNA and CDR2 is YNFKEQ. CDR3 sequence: CASSQDTGGGAETQYF. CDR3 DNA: TGTGCCAGCAGCCAAGATACAGGCGGGGGGGCCGAGACCCAGTACTTC.

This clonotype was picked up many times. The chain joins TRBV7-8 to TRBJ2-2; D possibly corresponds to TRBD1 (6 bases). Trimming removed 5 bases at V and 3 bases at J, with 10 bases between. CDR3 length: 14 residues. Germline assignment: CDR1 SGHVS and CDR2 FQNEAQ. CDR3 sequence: CASSLGQYTGELFF. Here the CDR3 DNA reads TGTGCCAGCAGCCTAGGACAGTACACCGGGGAGCTGTTTTTT.

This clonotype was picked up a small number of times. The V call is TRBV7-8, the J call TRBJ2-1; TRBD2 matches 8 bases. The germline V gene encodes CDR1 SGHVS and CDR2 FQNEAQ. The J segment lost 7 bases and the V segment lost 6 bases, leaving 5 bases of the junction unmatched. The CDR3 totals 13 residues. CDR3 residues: CASSSGGRNEQFF. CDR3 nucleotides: TGTGCCAGCAGTTCGGGGGGGCGGAATGAGCAGTTCTTC.

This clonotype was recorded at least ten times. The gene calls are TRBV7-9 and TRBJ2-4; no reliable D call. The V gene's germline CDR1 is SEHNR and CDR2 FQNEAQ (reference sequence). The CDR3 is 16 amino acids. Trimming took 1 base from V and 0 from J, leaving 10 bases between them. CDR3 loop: CASSLDAYLAKNIQYF. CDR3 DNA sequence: TGTGCCAGCAGCTTAGATGCATATCTAGCCAAAAACATTCAGTACTTC. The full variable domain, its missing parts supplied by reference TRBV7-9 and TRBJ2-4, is DTGVSQNPRHKITKRGQNVTFRCDPISEHNRLYWYRQTLGQGPEFLTYFQNEAQLEKSRLLSDRFSAERPKGSFSTLEIQRTEQGDSAMYLCASSLDAYLAKNIQYFGAGTRLSVL.

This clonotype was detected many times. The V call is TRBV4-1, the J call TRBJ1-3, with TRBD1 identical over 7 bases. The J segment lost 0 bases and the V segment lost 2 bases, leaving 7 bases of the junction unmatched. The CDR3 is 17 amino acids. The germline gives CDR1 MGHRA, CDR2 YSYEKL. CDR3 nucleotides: TGCGCCAGCAGCCAAATGGAGGCAGGGGGCTCTGGAAACACCATATATTTT. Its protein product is CASSQMEAGGSGNTIYF.

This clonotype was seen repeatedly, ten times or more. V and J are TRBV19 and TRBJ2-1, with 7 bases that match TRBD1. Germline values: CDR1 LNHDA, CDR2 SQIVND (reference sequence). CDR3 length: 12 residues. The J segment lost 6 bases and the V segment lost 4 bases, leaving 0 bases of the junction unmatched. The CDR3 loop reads CASSRQGNEQFF. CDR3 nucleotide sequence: TGTGCCAGTAGTAGACAGGGCAATGAGCAGTTCTTC. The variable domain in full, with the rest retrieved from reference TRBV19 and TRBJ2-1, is DGGITQSPKYLFRKEGQNVTLSCEQNLNHDAMYWYRQDPGQGLRLIYYSQIVNDFQKGDIAEGYSVSREKKESFPLTVTSAQKNPTAFYLCASSRQGNEQFFGPGTRLTVL.

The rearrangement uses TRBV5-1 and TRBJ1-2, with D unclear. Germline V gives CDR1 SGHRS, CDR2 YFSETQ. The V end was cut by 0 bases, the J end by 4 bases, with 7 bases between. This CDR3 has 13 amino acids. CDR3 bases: TGCGCCAGCAGCTTGGGTCCCCTCTATGGCTACACCTTC. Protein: CASSLGPLYGYTF.